Listed here is a single TCR beta chain. The sample originates from a study of blood T cell repertoires in COVID-19. The overall study: Sites in the United States, Italy and Spain provided acute and convalescent COVID-19 samples. T cells, B-cell-depleted T cells, or PBMCs supplied cDNA or gDNA.

The V end lost 1 base, the J end lost 6 bases, and 13 bases lay between the germline ends. CDR3 size: 15 residues. Per the germline V gene, CDR1 is LNHNV and CDR2 is YYDKDF (reference sequence). As handled by the study authors: Amplification from reference gene primers served as the basis for estimated nucleated cell counts. The protocol was immunoSEQ multiplex PCR, while the TCRdb copy is restricted to in-frame clones and leaves out a portion. V, J and clone size are taken as reported in that table, and D and trimming were inferred from the DNA itself. The table lists 200,000 to 250,000 clones, 80% to 90% of them singletons.

Specimen: peripheral blood. This TCR was recovered from a woman older than 75 with acute or convalescent COVID-19. V gene TRBV15 combines with J gene TRBJ2-1; perhaps TRBD2 as D (5 bases). This CDR3 is CATSRGGGLANEQFF. The CDR3 nucleotides are TGTGCCACCAGCAGAGGTGGCGGGTTGGCCAATGAGCAGTTCTTC. The full variable domain, its missing parts supplied by reference TRBV15 and TRBJ2-1, is DAMVIQNPRYQVTQFGKPVTLSCSQTLNHNVMYWYQQKSSQAPKLLFHYYDKDFNNEADTPDNFQSRRPNTSFCFLDIRSPGLGDTAMYLCATSRGGGLANEQFFGPGTRLTVL.